This T cell receptor beta chain was observed in a study of T cells after yellow fever vaccination. Whole-study context: SMART-Seq v4 Ultra Low Input handled preparation of low-cell-number fractions. Study findings and constraints: The CD4 and CD8 compartments had a small share of their clonotypes in common. A weaker secondary response peaked on day 5, the primary on day 15.

There are many counts of this clonotype. Its antigen remains unidentified. Template-switching 5'RACE yielded the TCR cDNA; a universal primer site and UMIs were added in the process. A single record per CDR3 protein comes from TCRdb applying MiXCR to the 5' RACE reads. The sample comprises 310,000 or so distinct CDR3 sequences, around 6.8% of which are singletons, and roughly a sixth rests with the top ten. The material sequenced was PBMCs, taken 45 days after the first yellow fever vaccination. This clonotype was sampled from a young man who received the YFV17D yellow fever vaccine.

The CDR3 bases are TGCGCCAGCAGCGGAACGGGGGGGAGGTCCTACGAGCAGTACTTC. This codes for CASSGTGGRSYEQYF. The chain uses TRBV5-1 and TRBJ2-7, with 8 bases fitting TRBD2. The CDR3 totals 15 residues. CDR1 is SGHRS, CDR2 YFSETQ, per germline. Unmatched junction bases numbered 7, after V lost 4 bases and J lost 1 base.